One sample yielded the 8 T cell receptor beta chains listed below, sequenced in a study of radiotherapy plus CTLA-4 blockade in lung cancer. The method was immunoSEQ multiplex PCR; TCRdb's version includes in-frame clones alone and lacks a portion of them. The sample yields 85,000 to 130,000 clones, 85% to 90% seen once. The starting material was peripheral blood, obtained from a patient treated with radiotherapy plus ipilimumab. Source of these receptors: a human donor with non-small cell lung cancer that progressed on radiotherapy plus ipilimumab. Some clones in this sample may be carry-over from other donors' samples.

This clone was observed a handful of times. The rearrangement uses TRBV5-1 and TRBJ2-7, with D possibly being TRBD1 or TRBD2 (6 bases each). The V gene lost 0 bases and the J gene lost 4 bases, with 11 bases spanning the gap. Per germline, CDR1 SGHRS and CDR2 YFSETQ. This CDR3 region has 14 residues. For the CDR3, the DNA is TGCGCCAGCAGCTTGGACAGGGAGGCTTACGAGCAGTACTTC. Translated: CASSLDREAYEQYF.

J is TRBJ2-7 and V is TRBV11-2; D possibly corresponds to TRBD1 (5 bases). CDR1 is SGHAT, CDR2 FQNNGV, per germline. The CDR3 is 14 amino acids. Deletions cut 3 bases from V and 0 bases from J, with 9 bases between. The CDR3 spells CASSFDRHSYEQYF. CDR3 nucleotide sequence: TGTGCCAGCAGCTTTGACAGACACTCCTACGAGCAGTACTTC.

The genes are TRBV2 and TRBJ1-2, with D perhaps matching TRBD1 (6 bases). Germline lookup yields CDR1 SNHLY and CDR2 FYNNEI. The CDR3 consists of 12 residues. The V end lost 5 bases, the J end lost 8 bases, and 12 bases lay between the germline ends. The CDR3 loop reads CASSRGVRGYTF. The CDR3 bases are TGTGCCAGCAGTAGGGGGGTCCGGGGCTACACCTTC.

This CDR3 reads CASRSGLHQPQHF. The CDR3 region has the DNA TGTGCCAGCAGATCGGGACTCCATCAGCCCCAGCATTTT. The chain is built from TRBV6-1 and TRBJ1-5; possibly TRBD1 for D (5 bases). CDR1 is MNHNS, CDR2 SASEGT, per germline. This CDR3 contains 13 residues. The V gene lost 6 bases and the J gene lost 5 bases, with 11 bases spanning the gap.

V usage is TRBV4-1 and J usage is TRBJ1-6; maybe TRBD1 (5 bases). The CDR3 runs to 14 residues. Trimming left V 4 bases short and J 6 bases short, with 10 bases between. Germline V gene lookup returns CDR1 MGHRA and CDR2 YSYEKL. The CDR3 protein is CASSPRDVNSPLHF. The CDR3 DNA reads TGCGCCAGCAGCCCCCGGGACGTTAATTCACCCCTCCACTTT.

This chain uses TRBV27 with TRBJ1-2, with D perhaps matching TRBD1 (6 bases). CDR3 length equals 13 residues. Germline V gene lookup returns CDR1 MNHEY and CDR2 SMNVEV (reference sequence). The germline V and J ends were trimmed by 6 bases and 4 bases, with 12 bases remaining between them. CDR3 residues: CASSLGQLYGYTF. Written as DNA, the CDR3 is TGTGCCAGCAGCCTAGGACAGCTCTATGGCTACACCTTC.

The chain employs TRBV5-4 and TRBJ2-1; 10 bases line up with TRBD1. CDR1 SGHNT and CDR2 YYREEE come from the germline V gene (reference sequence). The CDR3 covers 15 residues. J was trimmed by 3 bases and V by 3 bases; bases with no gene match: 3. The DNA for the CDR3 is TGTGCCAGCAGCTCCCGGGACAGGGGCTACAATGAGCAGTTCTTC. Amino acid sequence: CASSSRDRGYNEQFF.

The chain links TRBV7-2 to TRBJ2-5, with D possibly being TRBD2 (6 bases). Germline-derived CDR1 and CDR2 are SGHTA and FQGNSA. V dropped 1 base and J dropped 4 bases, with 13 bases sitting between them. The CDR3 sequence is 15 residues long. For the CDR3, the DNA is TGTGCCAGCAGCTTAGAGTGGGGGGTTGGAGAGACCCAGTACTTC. This sequence encodes CASSLEWGVGETQYF.